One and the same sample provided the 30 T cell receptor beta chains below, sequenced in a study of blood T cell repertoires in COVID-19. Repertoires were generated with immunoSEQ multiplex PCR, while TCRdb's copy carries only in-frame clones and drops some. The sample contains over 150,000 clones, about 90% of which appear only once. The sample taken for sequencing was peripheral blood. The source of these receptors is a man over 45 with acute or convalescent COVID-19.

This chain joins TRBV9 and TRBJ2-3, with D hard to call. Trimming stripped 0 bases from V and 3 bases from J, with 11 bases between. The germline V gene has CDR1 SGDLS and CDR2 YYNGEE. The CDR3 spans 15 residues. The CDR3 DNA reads TGTGCCAGCAGCGTAGGTTTAGCCGAAACAGATACGCAGTATTTT. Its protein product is CASSVGLAETDTQYF.

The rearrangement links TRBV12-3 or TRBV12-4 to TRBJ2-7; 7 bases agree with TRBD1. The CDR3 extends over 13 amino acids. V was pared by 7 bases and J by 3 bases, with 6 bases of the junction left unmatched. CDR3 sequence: CASIGTDDYEQYF. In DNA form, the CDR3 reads TGTGCCAGCATCGGGACAGACGACTACGAGCAGTACTTC.

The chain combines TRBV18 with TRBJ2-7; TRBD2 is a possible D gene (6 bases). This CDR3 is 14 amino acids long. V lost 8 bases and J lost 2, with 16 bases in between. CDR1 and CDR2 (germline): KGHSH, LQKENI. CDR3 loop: CASKYGGATYEQYF. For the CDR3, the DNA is TGTGCCAGCAAGTACGGCGGGGCCACCTACGAGCAGTACTTC.

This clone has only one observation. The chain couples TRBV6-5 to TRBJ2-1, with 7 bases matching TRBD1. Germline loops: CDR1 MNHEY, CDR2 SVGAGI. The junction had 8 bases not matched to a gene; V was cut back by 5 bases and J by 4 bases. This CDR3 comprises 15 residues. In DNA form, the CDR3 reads TGTGCCAGCAGTCCCCGGGACAGTATTTACAATGAGCAGTTCTTC. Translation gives CASSPRDSIYNEQFF.

The CDR3 loop reads CAIRAGTGGKETQYF. As DNA, the CDR3 is TGTGCCATCAGGGCCGGGACAGGGGGTAAGGAGACCCAGTACTTC. V is TRBV10-3 and J is TRBJ2-5, with 11 bases aligning to TRBD1. The CDR3 spans 15 residues. Trimming took 6 bases from V and 5 from J; bases not matched to a gene: 8. Germline V CDR1 and CDR2: ENHRY, SYGVKD.

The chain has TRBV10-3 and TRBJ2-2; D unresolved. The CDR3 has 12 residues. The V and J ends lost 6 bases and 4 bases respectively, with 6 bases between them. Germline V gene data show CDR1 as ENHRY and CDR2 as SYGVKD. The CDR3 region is CAIRSSTGELFF. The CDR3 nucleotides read TGTGCCATCAGGTCCTCCACCGGGGAGCTGTTTTTT.

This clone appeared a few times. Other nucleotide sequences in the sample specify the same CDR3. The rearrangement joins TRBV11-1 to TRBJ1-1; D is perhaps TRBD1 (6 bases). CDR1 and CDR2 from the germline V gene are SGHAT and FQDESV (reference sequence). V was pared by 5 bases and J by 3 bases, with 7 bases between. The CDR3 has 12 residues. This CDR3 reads CASSHRDTEAFF. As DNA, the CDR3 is TGTGCCAGCAGCCACAGGGACACTGAAGCTTTCTTT. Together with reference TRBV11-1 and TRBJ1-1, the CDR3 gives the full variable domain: EAEVAQSPRYKITEKSQAVAFWCDPISGHATLYWYRQILGQGPELLVQFQDESVVDDSQLPKDRFSAERLKGVDSTLKIQPAELGDSAMYLCASSHRDTEAFFGQGTRLTVV.

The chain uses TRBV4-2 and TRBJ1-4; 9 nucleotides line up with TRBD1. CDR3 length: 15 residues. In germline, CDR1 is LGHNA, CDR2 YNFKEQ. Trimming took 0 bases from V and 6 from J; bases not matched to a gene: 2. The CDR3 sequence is CASSQEGTGYEKLFF. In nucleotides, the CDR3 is TGTGCCAGCAGCCAAGAGGGGACAGGGTATGAAAAACTGTTTTTT.

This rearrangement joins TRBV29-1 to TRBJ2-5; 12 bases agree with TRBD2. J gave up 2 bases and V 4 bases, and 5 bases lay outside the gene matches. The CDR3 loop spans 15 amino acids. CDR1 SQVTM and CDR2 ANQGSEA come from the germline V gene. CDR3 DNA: TGCAGCGTTGGCCGACTAGCGGGGGTACAAGAGACCCAGTACTTC. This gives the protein CSVGRLAGVQETQYF.

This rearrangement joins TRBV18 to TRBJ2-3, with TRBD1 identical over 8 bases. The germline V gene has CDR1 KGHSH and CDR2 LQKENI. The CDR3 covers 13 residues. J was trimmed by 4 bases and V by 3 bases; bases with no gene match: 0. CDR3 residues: CASSPGQADTQYF. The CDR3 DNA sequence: TGTGCCAGCTCACCGGGACAGGCAGATACGCAGTATTTT.

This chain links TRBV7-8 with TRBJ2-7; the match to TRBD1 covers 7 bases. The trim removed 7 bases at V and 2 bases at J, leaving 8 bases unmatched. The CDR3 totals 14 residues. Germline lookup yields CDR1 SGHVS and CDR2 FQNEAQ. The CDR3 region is CASTRQGTTYEQYF. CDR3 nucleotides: TGTGCCAGCACCCGACAGGGAACTACCTACGAGCAGTACTTC.

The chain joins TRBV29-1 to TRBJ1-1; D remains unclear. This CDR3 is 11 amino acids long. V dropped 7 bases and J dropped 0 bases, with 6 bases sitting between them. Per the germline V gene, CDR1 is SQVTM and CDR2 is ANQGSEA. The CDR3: CSGQVNTEAFF. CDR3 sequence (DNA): TGCAGCGGCCAGGTGAACACTGAAGCTTTCTTT.

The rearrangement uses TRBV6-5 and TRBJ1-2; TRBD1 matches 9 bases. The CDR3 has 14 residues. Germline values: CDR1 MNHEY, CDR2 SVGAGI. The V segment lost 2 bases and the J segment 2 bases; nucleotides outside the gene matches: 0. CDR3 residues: CASSYGTGNYGYTF. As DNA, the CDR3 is TGTGCCAGCAGTTACGGGACAGGGAACTATGGCTACACCTTC.

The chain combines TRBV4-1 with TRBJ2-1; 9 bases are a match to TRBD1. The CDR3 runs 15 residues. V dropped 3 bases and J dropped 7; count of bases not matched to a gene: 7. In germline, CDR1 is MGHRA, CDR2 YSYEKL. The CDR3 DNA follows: TGCGCCAGCAGCCACCCCTGGACAGGGGTAAATGAGCAGTTCTTC. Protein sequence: CASSHPWTGVNEQFF.

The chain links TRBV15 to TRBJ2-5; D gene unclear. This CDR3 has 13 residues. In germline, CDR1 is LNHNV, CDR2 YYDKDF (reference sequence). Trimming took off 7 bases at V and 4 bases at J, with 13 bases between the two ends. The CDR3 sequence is CATTAGSLETQYF. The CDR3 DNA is TGTGCCACCACCGCCGGGTCTTTAGAGACCCAGTACTTC.

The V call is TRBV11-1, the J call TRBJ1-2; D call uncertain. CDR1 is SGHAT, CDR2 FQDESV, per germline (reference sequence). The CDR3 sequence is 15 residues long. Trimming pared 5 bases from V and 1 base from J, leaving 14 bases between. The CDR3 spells CASSEGRRYNYGYTF. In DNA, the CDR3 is TGTGCCAGCAGCGAAGGCCGGAGGTATAACTATGGCTACACCTTC.

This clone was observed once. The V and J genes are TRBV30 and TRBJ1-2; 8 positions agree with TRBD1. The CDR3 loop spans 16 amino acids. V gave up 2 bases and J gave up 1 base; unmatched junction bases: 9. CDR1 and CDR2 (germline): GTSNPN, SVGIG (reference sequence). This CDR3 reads CAWSTWTGSINYGYTF. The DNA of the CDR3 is TGTGCCTGGAGTACATGGACAGGGTCGATTAACTATGGCTACACCTTC.

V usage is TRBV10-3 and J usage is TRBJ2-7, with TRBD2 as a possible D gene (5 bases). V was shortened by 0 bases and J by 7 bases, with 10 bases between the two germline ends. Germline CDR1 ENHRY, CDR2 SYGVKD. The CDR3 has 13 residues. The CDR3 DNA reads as TGTGCCATCAGTGAGTCGCGGACTTGGGAGCAGTACTTC. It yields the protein CAISESRTWEQYF.

The CDR3 reads CASTRTGIGFGTDTQYF. The CDR3 bases are TGTGCCAGCACTCGCACCGGGATAGGATTTGGCACAGATACGCAGTATTTT. The chain has TRBV6-6 and TRBJ2-3; possibly TRBD2 for D (5 bases). Trimming stripped 7 bases from V and 1 base from J, with 21 bases between. Germline CDR1 reads MNHNY; CDR2 reads SVGAGI (reference sequence). This CDR3 is 17 amino acids long.

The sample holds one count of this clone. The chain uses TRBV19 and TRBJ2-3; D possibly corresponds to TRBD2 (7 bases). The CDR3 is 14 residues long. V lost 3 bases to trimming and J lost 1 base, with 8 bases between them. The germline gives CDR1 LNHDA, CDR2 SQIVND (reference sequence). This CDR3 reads CASSMGGRTDTQYF. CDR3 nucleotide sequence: TGTGCCAGTAGTATGGGGGGGCGCACAGATACGCAGTATTTT.

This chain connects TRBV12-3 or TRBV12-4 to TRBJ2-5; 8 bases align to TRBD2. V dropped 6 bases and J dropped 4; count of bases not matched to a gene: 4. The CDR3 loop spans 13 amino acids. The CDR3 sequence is CASSGLARETQYF. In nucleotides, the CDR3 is TGTGCCAGCAGCGGACTAGCTAGAGAGACCCAGTACTTC.

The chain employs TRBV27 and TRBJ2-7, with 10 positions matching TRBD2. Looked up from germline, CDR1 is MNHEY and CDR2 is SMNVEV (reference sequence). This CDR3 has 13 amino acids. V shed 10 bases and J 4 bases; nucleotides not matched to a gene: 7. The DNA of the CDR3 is TGTGCCACCGCTAGCGGGAGCGGATACGAGCAGTACTTC. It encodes CATASGSGYEQYF.

CDR3 region: CSVQSGYEQYF. DNA of the CDR3: TGCAGCGTGCAGTCGGGCTACGAGCAGTACTTC. This rearrangement joins TRBV29-1 to TRBJ2-7; D gene unclear. The CDR3 has 11 amino acids. Trimming shortened V by 6 bases and J by 3 bases, and 9 bases separated the two germline ends. The germline CDR1 and CDR2 sequences are SQVTM and ANQGSEA.

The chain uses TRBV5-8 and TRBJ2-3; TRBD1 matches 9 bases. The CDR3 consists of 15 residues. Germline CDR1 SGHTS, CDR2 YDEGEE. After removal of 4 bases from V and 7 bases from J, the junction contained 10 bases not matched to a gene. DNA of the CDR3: TGTGCCAGCAGCCTAAGGACAGGGGTTGGTCATACGCAGTATTTT. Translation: CASSLRTGVGHTQYF. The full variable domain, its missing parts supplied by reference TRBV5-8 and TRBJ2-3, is EAGVTQSPTHLIKTRGQQATLRCSPISGHTSVYWYQQALGLGLQFLLWYDEGEERNRGNFPPRFSGRQFPNYSSELNVNALELEDSALYLCASSLRTGVGHTQYFGPGTRLTVL.

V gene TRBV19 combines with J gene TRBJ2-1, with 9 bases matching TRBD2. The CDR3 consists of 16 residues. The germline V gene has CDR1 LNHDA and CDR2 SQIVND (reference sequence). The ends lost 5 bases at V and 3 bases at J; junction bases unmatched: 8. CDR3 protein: CASSRSGSYLYNEQFF. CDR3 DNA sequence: TGTGCCAGTAGTCGTAGCGGGAGCTATCTCTACAATGAGCAGTTCTTC.

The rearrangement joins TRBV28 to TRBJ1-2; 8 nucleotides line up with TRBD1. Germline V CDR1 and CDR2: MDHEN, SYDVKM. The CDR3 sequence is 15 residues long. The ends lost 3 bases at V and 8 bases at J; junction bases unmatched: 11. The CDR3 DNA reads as TGTGCCAGCAGTTTGATGCCTGAGACAGGGGCAGGCTACACCTTC. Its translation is CASSLMPETGAGYTF.

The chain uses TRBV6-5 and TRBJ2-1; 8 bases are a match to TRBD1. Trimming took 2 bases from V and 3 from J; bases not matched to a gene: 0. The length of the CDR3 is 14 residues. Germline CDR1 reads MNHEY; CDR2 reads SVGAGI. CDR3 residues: CASSYGQGYNEQFF. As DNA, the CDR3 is TGTGCCAGCAGTTACGGACAGGGCTACAATGAGCAGTTCTTC.

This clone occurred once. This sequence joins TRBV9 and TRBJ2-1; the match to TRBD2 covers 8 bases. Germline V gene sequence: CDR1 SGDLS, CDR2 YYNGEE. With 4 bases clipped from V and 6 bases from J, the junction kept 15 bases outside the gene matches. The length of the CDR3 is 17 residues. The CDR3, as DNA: TGTGCCAGCAGCCACCCCCCCAGAGCGGGAGAGGGCAATGAGCAGTTCTTC. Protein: CASSHPPRAGEGNEQFF.

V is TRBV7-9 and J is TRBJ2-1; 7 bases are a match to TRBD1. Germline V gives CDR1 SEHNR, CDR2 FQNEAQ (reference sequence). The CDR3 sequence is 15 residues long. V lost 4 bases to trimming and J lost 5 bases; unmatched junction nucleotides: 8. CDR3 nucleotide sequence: TGTGCCAGCAGCTACAGGGGCCAGCGTGACAATGAGCAGTTCTTC. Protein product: CASSYRGQRDNEQFF.

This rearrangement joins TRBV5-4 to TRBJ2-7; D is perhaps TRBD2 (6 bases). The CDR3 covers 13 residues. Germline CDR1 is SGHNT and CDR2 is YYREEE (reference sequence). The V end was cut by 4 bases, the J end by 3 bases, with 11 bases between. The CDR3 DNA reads TGTGCCAGCAGCCCGGGGGATAGCTACGAGCAGTACGTC. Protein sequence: CASSPGDSYEQYV.